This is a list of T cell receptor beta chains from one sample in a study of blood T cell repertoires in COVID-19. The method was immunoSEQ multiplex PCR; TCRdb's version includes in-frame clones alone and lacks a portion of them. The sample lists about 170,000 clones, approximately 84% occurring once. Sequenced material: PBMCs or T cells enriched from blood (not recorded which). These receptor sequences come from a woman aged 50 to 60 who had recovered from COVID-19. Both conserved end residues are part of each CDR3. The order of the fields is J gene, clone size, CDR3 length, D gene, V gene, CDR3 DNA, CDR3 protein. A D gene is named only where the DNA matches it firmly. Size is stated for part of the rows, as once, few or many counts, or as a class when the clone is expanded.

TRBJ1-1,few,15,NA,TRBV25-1,TGTGCCAGCAGGACGGGCGGACGGGGGAACACTGAAGCTTTCTTT,CASRTGGRGNTEAFF
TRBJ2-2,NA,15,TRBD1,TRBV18,TGTGCCAGCTCACCACTGGGACAGGCAACCGGGGAGCTGTTTTTT,CASSPLGQATGELFF
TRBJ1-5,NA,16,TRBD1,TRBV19,TGTGCCAGTAGTACCCGGACAGGGGGCCGCAATCAGCCCCAGCATTTT,CASSTRTGGRNQPQHF
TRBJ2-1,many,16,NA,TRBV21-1,TGTGCCAGCAGCAAAGCTCCGGGAGGGAGCTACAATGAGCAGTTCTTC,CASSKAPGGSYNEQFF
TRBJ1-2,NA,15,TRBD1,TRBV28,TGTGCCAGCAGTTTAAGGGACAGGGACCTCTATGGCTACACCTTC,CASSLRDRDLYGYTF
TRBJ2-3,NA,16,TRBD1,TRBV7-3,TGTGCCAGCAGCCTCCGCCCGGCAGGGGGCGCAGATACGCAGTATTTT,CASSLRPAGGADTQYF
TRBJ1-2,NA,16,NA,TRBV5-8,TGTGCCAGCAGCTTGGGAAGCGGGCCCACGTCCTATGGCTACACCTTC,CASSLGSGPTSYGYTF
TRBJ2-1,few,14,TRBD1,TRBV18,TGTGCCAGCTCACCACGGGACAGGGAGGCTGAGCAGTTCTTC,CASSPRDREAEQFF
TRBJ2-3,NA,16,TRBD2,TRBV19,TGTGCCAGTAGTACCCGCGGGAGGACTAGCACAGATACGCAGTATTTT,CASSTRGRTSTDTQYF
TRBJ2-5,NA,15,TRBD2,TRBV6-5,TGTGCCAGCCATAGCACTAGCGGGAGTAGGGAGACCCAGTACTTC,CASHSTSGSRETQYF
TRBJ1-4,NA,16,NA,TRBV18,TGTGCCAGCTCACCGCCATACACAACAACTAATGAAAAACTGTTTTTT,CASSPPYTTTNEKLFF
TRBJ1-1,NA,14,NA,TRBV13,TGTGCCAGCAGCTTAGAAGGCGGGAACACTGAAGCTTTCTTT,CASSLEGGNTEAFF
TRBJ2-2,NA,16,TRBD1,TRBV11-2,TGTGCCAGCAGCGCAGCCGCAGGGGGTCTCACCGGGGAGCTGTTTTTT,CASSAAAGGLTGELFF
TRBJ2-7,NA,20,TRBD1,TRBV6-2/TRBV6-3,TGTGCCAGCAGTTACTTCTTCACCGGGACAGGGGATCCCGCTACCTACGAGCAGTACTTC,CASSYFFTGTGDPATYEQYF
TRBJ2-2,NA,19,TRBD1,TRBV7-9,TGTGCCAGCAGCAACACCGGCAGGGGGCTTTTGATTAACACCGGGGAGCTGTTTTTT,CASSNTGRGLLINTGELFF
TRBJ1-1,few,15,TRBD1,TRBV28,TGTGCCAGCAGTTTTTCCCCAGGGGGCGAAGTATTGGCTTTCTTT,CASSFSPGGEVLAFF
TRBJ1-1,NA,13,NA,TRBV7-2,TGTGCCAGCAGCAAACAGGAGAACACTGAAGCTTTCTTT,CASSKQENTEAFF
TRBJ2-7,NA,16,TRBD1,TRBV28,TGTGCCAGCAGTCCGATACAGCCGGGACAGACCTACGAGCAGTACTTC,CASSPIQPGQTYEQYF
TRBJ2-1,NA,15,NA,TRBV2,TGTGCCAGCAGATATAGACTAGGCACCGACAATGAGCAGTTCTTC,CASRYRLGTDNEQFF